This TCR beta chain was sequenced during a study of OX40 agonist ivuxolimab in advanced cancers. Study information: Those enrolled were roughly 80% male, with a mean age of about 66 years and ages from roughly 20 to 85.

With respect to this clone: No antigen is known for it.

This table comes from immunoSEQ multiplex PCR, and its TCRdb copy is limited to in-frame clones, with some not included. Here the sample spans around 67,000 clones, less than 90% being singletons. V lost 6 bases, J lost 0 bases, and 11 bases lay in between. Per germline, CDR1 SGHDN and CDR2 FVKESK. The CDR3 is 14 amino acids. A history of autoimmune disease or systemic immunosuppression excluded patients. Regarding the study as a whole: Those patients achieving a partial response at 0.1-3.0 mg/kg showed among the lowest clonal expansion.

The sequence was obtained from an adult with an advanced solid tumor such as melanoma, head and neck, liver or kidney cancer. V gene TRBV14 combines with J gene TRBJ2-5; D unclear. The starting material was CD4+ or CD8+ T cells sorted from blood, obtained in a trial of the OX40 agonist ivuxolimab. The CDR3 nucleotides are TGTGCCAGCAGTTTTAGGGTTAACCAAGAGACCCAGTACTTC. It is translated as CASSFRVNQETQYF.